Listed here are 21 T cell receptor beta chains from one sample, sequenced in a study of control samples from healthy donors and cancer patients. TCRdb keeps only in-frame clones here, not all; method: immunoSEQ multiplex PCR. Among 160,000 or so clones listed, roughly 92% were seen once. The sequencing input was blood. The receptors stem from a man aged 45-65 years in good health.

V gene TRBV10-2 combines with J gene TRBJ1-6, with D possibly TRBD1 on 6 matching bases. The V and J ends lost 5 bases and 9 bases respectively, with 14 bases between them. Germline V gene sequence: CDR1 WSHSY, CDR2 SAAADI. The CDR3 has 14 amino acids. The CDR3 reads CASSQGTGPSPLHF. DNA for the CDR3: TGCGCCAGCAGTCAGGGAACAGGGCCTTCACCCCTCCACTTT.

The chain links TRBV24-1 to TRBJ1-4; D remains ambiguous. CDR1 is KGHDR, CDR2 SFDVKD, per germline. The CDR3 extends over 14 amino acids. With 2 bases removed from V and 8 bases from J, the gap between germline ends came to 11 bases. CDR3 in amino acids: CATSDSRSGEKLFF. In nucleotides, the CDR3 is TGTGCCACCAGTGATTCCAGGTCCGGGGAAAAACTGTTTTTT.

The chain carries TRBV5-4 and TRBJ2-5, with D uncertain. Germline V gene data show CDR1 as SGHNT and CDR2 as YYREEE (reference sequence). V was cut by 0 bases and J by 5 bases, with 8 bases left in between. The CDR3 runs 13 residues. Here the CDR3 reads CASSLVQEETQYF. In DNA form, the CDR3 reads TGTGCCAGCAGCTTGGTCCAGGAGGAGACCCAGTACTTC.

The chain links TRBV10-3 to TRBJ1-1; 8 bases are a match to TRBD1. The CDR3 runs 13 residues. The ends lost 9 bases at V and 1 base at J; junction bases unmatched: 4. CDR1 is ENHRY and CDR2 is SYGVKD in the germline V gene. CDR3 loop: CAIAQGGNTEAFF. In DNA form, the CDR3 reads TGTGCCATTGCACAGGGGGGGAACACTGAAGCTTTCTTT.

The V gene is TRBV19, the J gene TRBJ2-2; D is uncertain. Germline-derived CDR1 and CDR2 are LNHDA and SQIVND (reference sequence). Trimming cost V 3 bases and J 2 bases, with 10 bases left between them. This CDR3 is built from 15 residues. The DNA of the CDR3 is TGTGCCAGTAGTATCGAGTCAGGAAACACCGGGGAGCTGTTTTTT. This codes for CASSIESGNTGELFF.

J is TRBJ1-5 and V is TRBV19; D gene unclear. Germline V gene lookup returns CDR1 LNHDA and CDR2 SQIVND (reference sequence). V lost 9 bases to trimming and J lost 1 base, with 13 bases between them. The CDR3 spans 14 residues. The CDR3, as DNA: TGTGCCAGCAACTCCGGGTTAAGCAATCAGCCCCAGCATTTT. This codes for CASNSGLSNQPQHF.

The gene calls are TRBV3-1 (or the pseudogene TRBV3-2) and TRBJ1-3; 8 nucleotides line up with TRBD1. Trimming took 1 base from V and 6 from J; bases not matched to a gene: 2. The germline V gene has CDR1 LGHDT and CDR2 YNNKEL (reference sequence). The CDR3 contains 14 residues. CDR3 protein: CASSQAGGVNTIYF. CDR3 DNA sequence: TGTGCCAGCAGCCAAGCAGGGGGCGTAAACACCATATATTTT.

The chain is built from TRBV6-5 and TRBJ2-7; the D is unclear. V dropped 0 bases and J dropped 1 base, with 10 bases sitting between them. CDR3 size: 15 residues. Germline assignment: CDR1 MNHEY and CDR2 SVGAGI. This chain's CDR3 is CASSYSNSGSYEQYF. CDR3 sequence (DNA): TGTGCCAGCAGTTACTCGAACAGTGGGTCCTACGAGCAGTACTTC.

The CDR3: CASTSAGGGNYGYTF. CDR3 in DNA: TGTGCCAGCACCTCTGCGGGGGGCGGAAACTATGGCTACACCTTC. The V gene is TRBV6-5, the J gene TRBJ1-2; possibly TRBD1 for D (6 bases). With 7 bases removed from V and 2 bases from J, the gap between germline ends came to 17 bases. The CDR3 has 15 residues. Per the germline V gene, CDR1 is MNHEY and CDR2 is SVGAGI.

This chain connects TRBV18 to TRBJ1-2; tentative D call: TRBD1 (5 bases). CDR3 length: 14 amino acids. Germline CDR1 and CDR2: KGHSH and LQKENI. V was clipped by 3 bases and J by 7 bases, with 15 bases between them. In DNA form, the CDR3 reads TGTGCCAGCTCACCGCTGGTCGCAGGGAGTGGCTACACCTTC. This encodes CASSPLVAGSGYTF.

The genes are TRBV25-1 and TRBJ2-5; 11 nucleotides line up with TRBD2. CDR3 length: 12 amino acids. J was trimmed by 5 bases and V by 8 bases; bases with no gene match: 1. Germline V gene sequence: CDR1 MGHDK, CDR2 SYGVNS. The DNA of the CDR3 is TGTGCCAGCCGGACTAGCGGGGAGACCCAGTACTTC. This gives the protein CASRTSGETQYF.

This clone appeared a single time. The chain combines TRBV19 with TRBJ2-7; 8 bases are a match to TRBD1. This CDR3 has 15 amino acids. Germline CDR1 is LNHDA and CDR2 is SQIVND (reference sequence). The J segment lost 4 bases and the V segment lost 7 bases, leaving 12 bases of the junction unmatched. In DNA form, the CDR3 reads TGTGCCAGTACCCAGGGGGCAGGGAGAGGTTACGAGCAGTACTTC. This codes for CASTQGAGRGYEQYF. The variable domain in full, with the rest retrieved from reference TRBV19 and TRBJ2-7, is DGGITQSPKYLFRKEGQNVTLSCEQNLNHDAMYWYRQDPGQGLRLIYYSQIVNDFQKGDIAEGYSVSREKKESFPLTVTSAQKNPTAFYLCASTQGAGRGYEQYFGPGTRLTVT.

This chain uses TRBV28 with TRBJ1-1; a weak D match, TRBD1 (5 bases). Germline CDR1 reads MDHEN; CDR2 reads SYDVKM. This CDR3 has 14 residues. V lost 4 bases to trimming and J lost 1 base, with 10 bases between them. The CDR3 loop is CASSSQGPNTEAFF. For the CDR3, the DNA is TGTGCCAGCAGTTCTCAGGGCCCGAACACTGAAGCTTTCTTT.

The V and J genes are TRBV6-5 and TRBJ2-1, with TRBD1 identical over 9 bases. The CDR3 spans 16 residues. With V trimmed by 4 bases and J by 3 bases, 7 bases remained unmatched. The germline V gene has CDR1 MNHEY and CDR2 SVGAGI. CDR3 bases: TGTGCCAGCAGTTCCGGTCCGACAGGGGGCTACAATGAGCAGTTCTTC. As protein: CASSSGPTGGYNEQFF.

The chain uses TRBV5-1 and TRBJ2-3, with 10 bases identical to TRBD2. This CDR3 region has 16 residues. CDR1 is SGHRS, CDR2 YFSETQ, per germline. V trimming: 1 base; J trimming: 3 bases; junction bases outside the gene matches: 5. In DNA, the CDR3 is TGCGCCAGCAGCTTGACCACTAGCGGGGAAACAGATACGCAGTATTTT. Protein: CASSLTTSGETDTQYF.

The rearrangement links TRBV6-6 to TRBJ2-7; D is perhaps TRBD1 or TRBD2 (7 bases each). Germline loops: CDR1 MNHNY, CDR2 SVGAGI (reference sequence). V shed 0 bases and J shed 4 bases, with 16 bases lying between them. The CDR3 totals 16 residues. The DNA for the CDR3 is TGTGCCAGCAGTTACTCGATTCAGGGGGGGGTTTACGAGCAGTACTTC. This codes for CASSYSIQGGVYEQYF.

This rearrangement joins TRBV27 to TRBJ2-3; the match to TRBD2 covers 12 bases. V trimming: 2 bases; J trimming: 0 bases; junction bases outside the gene matches: 3. Germline loops: CDR1 MNHEY, CDR2 SMNVEV (reference sequence). The CDR3 totals 17 residues. In DNA form, the CDR3 reads TGTGCCAGCAGTTTAAGGCTAGCGGGAGGGAGCACAGATACGCAGTATTTT. It is translated as CASSLRLAGGSTDTQYF.

The chain employs TRBV3-1 (or the pseudogene TRBV3-2) and TRBJ2-3, with TRBD2 identical over 7 bases. The CDR3 consists of 14 residues. Trimming removed 0 bases from V and 6 bases from J; junction bases left unmatched: 3. Germline V gene sequence: CDR1 LGHDT, CDR2 YNNKEL (reference sequence). This chain's CDR3 is CASSQEPGRDTQYF. CDR3 DNA sequence: TGTGCCAGCAGCCAAGAGCCCGGGAGGGATACGCAGTATTTT.

The chain combines TRBV3-1 (or the pseudogene TRBV3-2) with TRBJ1-4, with TRBD1 matching over 7 bases. CDR1 is LGHDT, CDR2 YNNKEL, per germline (reference sequence). The CDR3 contains 17 residues. V lost 0 bases to trimming and J lost 5 bases; unmatched junction nucleotides: 9. This CDR3 is CASSQELSRGRNEKLFF. DNA of the CDR3: TGTGCCAGCAGCCAAGAATTGTCCAGGGGGAGGAATGAAAAACTGTTTTTT.

The V and J genes are TRBV2 and TRBJ2-3; possible D gene TRBD2, 6 bases. Germline V gives CDR1 SNHLY, CDR2 FYNNEI. The CDR3 has 14 amino acids. V was trimmed by 4 bases and J by 2 bases, leaving 10 bases between them. The CDR3 bases are TGTGCCAGCAGTGCCGGGAGAAACACAGATACGCAGTATTTT. As protein: CASSAGRNTDTQYF.

The rearrangement links TRBV6-5 to TRBJ1-1, with D possibly TRBD1 on 5 matching bases. This CDR3 spans 12 amino acids. The germline V gene has CDR1 MNHEY and CDR2 SVGAGI. Trimming removed 6 bases from V and 1 base from J, with 6 bases in between. The CDR3 DNA follows: TGTGCCAGCAGCACAGGGAACACTGAAGCTTTCTTT. Its protein product is CASSTGNTEAFF.